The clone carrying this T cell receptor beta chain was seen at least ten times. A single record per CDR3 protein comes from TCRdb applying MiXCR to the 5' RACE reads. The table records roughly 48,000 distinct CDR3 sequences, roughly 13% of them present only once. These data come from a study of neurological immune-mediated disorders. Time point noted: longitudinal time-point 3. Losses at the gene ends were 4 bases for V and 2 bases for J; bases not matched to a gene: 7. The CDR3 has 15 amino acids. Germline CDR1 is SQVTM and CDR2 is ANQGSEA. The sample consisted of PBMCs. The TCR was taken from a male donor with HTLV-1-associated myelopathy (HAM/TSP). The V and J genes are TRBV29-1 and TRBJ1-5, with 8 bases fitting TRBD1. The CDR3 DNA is TGCAGCGTTGGACAGGGGCTTCTGGGCAATCAGCCCCAGCATTTT. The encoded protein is CSVGQGLLGNQPQHF.